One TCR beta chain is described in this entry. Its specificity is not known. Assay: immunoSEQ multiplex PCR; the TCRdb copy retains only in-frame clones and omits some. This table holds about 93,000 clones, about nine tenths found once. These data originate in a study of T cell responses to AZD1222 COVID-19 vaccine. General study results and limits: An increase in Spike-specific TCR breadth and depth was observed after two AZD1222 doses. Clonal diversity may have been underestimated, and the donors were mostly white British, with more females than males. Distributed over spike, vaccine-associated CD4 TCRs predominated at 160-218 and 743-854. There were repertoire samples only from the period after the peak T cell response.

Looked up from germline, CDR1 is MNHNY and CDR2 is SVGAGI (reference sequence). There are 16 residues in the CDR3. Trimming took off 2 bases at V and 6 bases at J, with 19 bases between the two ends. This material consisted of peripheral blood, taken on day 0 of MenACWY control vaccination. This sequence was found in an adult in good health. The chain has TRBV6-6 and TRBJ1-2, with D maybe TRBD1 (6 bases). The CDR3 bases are TGTGCCAGCAGTTACAAGGGGGGCAGGGGTTACGATGGCTACACCTTC. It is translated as CASSYKGGRGYDGYTF.